The clone carrying this T cell receptor beta chain was seen just once. The sample belongs to a study of control samples from healthy donors and cancer patients. The repertoire was sequenced with immunoSEQ multiplex PCR; TCRdb's copy has only in-frame clones and lacks some. The sample records more than 100,000 clones, roughly 90% being singletons. Trimming at V came to 5 bases and at J to 7 bases, leaving 9 bases not matched to a gene. The length of the CDR3 is 15 residues. Looked up from germline, CDR1 is MNHEY and CDR2 is SVGAGI. Sequenced: blood. The chain recombines TRBV6-5 with TRBJ2-2; 8 nucleotides line up with TRBD1. The receptor was isolated from a woman between 18 and 29 years old in good health. The CDR3: CASSRGQGVGGELFF. The CDR3 DNA reads TGTGCCAGCAGTCGCGGACAGGGTGTAGGCGGGGAGCTGTTTTTT.